One sample yielded the 17 T cell receptor beta chains listed below, sequenced in a study of cytomegalovirus exposure and HLA in healthy donors. PCR primers comprised 60 Vbeta and 13 Jbeta primers. Libraries were prepared by immunoSEQ multiplex PCR; TCRdb keeps only in-frame clonotypes and omits some of them. The top ten hold around 2.5% of the sample, which has tens of thousands of clones, around 85% seen once. The sequenced sample consisted of PBMCs. The receptors were sampled from a man between 45 and 60 years old in good health and CMV-seronegative.

This chain connects TRBV7-3 to TRBJ1-2; tentatively, D is TRBD1 (5 bases). V was cut by 6 bases and J by 4 bases, with 18 bases left in between. Germline values: CDR1 SGHTA, CDR2 FQGTGA. The CDR3 covers 15 residues. In DNA form, the CDR3 reads TGTGCCAGCAGTGAACGGGGGGGTATGAGCTATGGCTACACCTTC. Amino acids: CASSERGGMSYGYTF.

This clone has only one observation. The genes are TRBV10-3 and TRBJ2-5; TRBD1 is a possible D gene (5 bases). The CDR3 runs 15 residues. Trimming took 3 bases from V and 5 from J, leaving 16 bases between them. Germline values: CDR1 ENHRY, CDR2 SYGVKD. The CDR3 bases are TGTGCCATCAGTGAACTCAGGGCAGGAGAGGAGACCCAGTACTTC. It codes for CAISELRAGEETQYF.

This clone occurred once. The chain carries TRBV5-4 and TRBJ1-3, with 9 bases identical to TRBD1. Germline CDR1 is SGHNT and CDR2 is YYREEE (reference sequence). CDR3 length: 15 residues. Trimming took 4 bases from V and 0 from J; bases not matched to a gene: 2. CDR3 loop: CASSAGQGSGNTIYF. DNA of the CDR3: TGTGCCAGCAGCGCGGGACAGGGCTCTGGAAACACCATATATTTT.

The gene calls are TRBV4-3 and TRBJ2-4; tentative D call: TRBD1 (5 bases). Trimming cost V 0 bases and J 1 base, with 13 bases left between them. CDR1 and CDR2 from the germline V gene are LGHNA and YSLEER. This CDR3 region has 17 residues. CDR3 residues: CASSQDWGPGAKNIQYF. In nucleotides, the CDR3 is TGCGCCAGCAGCCAAGATTGGGGCCCAGGGGCCAAAAACATTCAGTACTTC.

Details on this clone: The junction does not match germline at one end; this may be a read error. The chain carries TRBV18 and TRBJ2-1; 8 bases agree with TRBD2. The length of the CDR3 is 13 residues. Per germline, CDR1 KGHSH and CDR2 LQKENI. CDR3 loop: CASSPPEGPAGVF. The CDR3, as DNA: TGTGCCAGCTCACCACCGGAAGGTCCAGCGGGGGTCTTC.

As for this clone: This CDR3 is also generated by other DNA sequences in the sample. The V call is TRBV5-5, the J call TRBJ1-5, with TRBD1 as a possible D gene (6 bases). Germline loops: CDR1 SGHKS, CDR2 YYEKEE (reference sequence). V lost 0 bases and J 1 base, leaving 8 bases between the germline ends. The CDR3 covers 15 residues. This CDR3 is CASSLAQGSNQPQHF. CDR3 in DNA: TGTGCCAGCAGCTTGGCACAGGGAAGCAATCAGCCCCAGCATTTT.

This chain uses TRBV19 with TRBJ1-4; no clear D gene. V was cut by 7 bases and J by 0 bases, with 15 bases left in between. Germline V gene lookup returns CDR1 LNHDA and CDR2 SQIVND (reference sequence). The CDR3 consists of 16 residues. The CDR3 nucleotides read TGTGCCAGTAAATCTTCGGGGTACGCAACTAATGAAAAACTGTTTTTT. Amino acids: CASKSSGYATNEKLFF.

This clone has a single count. The chain links TRBV11-1 to TRBJ2-7; a possible D gene is TRBD1 (6 bases). The germline CDR1 and CDR2 sequences are SGHAT and FQDESV (reference sequence). Trimming pared 4 bases from V and 0 bases from J, leaving 10 bases between. The CDR3 runs 14 residues. CDR3 residues: CASSSRTVSYEQYF. CDR3 nucleotide sequence: TGTGCCAGCAGCTCGCGGACAGTCTCCTACGAGCAGTACTTC.

Remarks on this clone: Compared with germline, one end of the junction differs, possibly owing to a read error. The chain couples TRBV28 to TRBJ1-1, with TRBD1 as a possible D gene (6 bases). Germline values: CDR1 MDHEN, CDR2 SYDVKM. The CDR3 length is 11 residues. The CDR3 protein is CASSLGGGSIF. CDR3 in DNA: TGTGCCAGCAGCTTAGGGGGGGGCAGTATCTTT.

V usage is TRBV25-1 and J usage is TRBJ1-1; 9 bases fit TRBD1. The CDR3 extends over 14 amino acids. J lost 4 bases, V lost 4 bases, and 4 bases had no gene match. Germline V lookup: CDR1 MGHDK, CDR2 SYGVNS. CDR3 nucleotides: TGTGCCAGCAGTGGACCGGGACAGGGCACTGAAGCTTTCTTT. Its translation: CASSGPGQGTEAFF.

CDR3 protein: CASSGDRGSYEQYF. The CDR3 nucleotides read TGTGCCAGCAGTGGGGACAGGGGTTCCTACGAGCAGTACTTC. J is TRBJ2-7 and V is TRBV28; 10 positions agree with TRBD1. V lost 5 bases and J lost 1; bases outside the gene matches: 2. CDR3 length: 14 residues. Per germline, CDR1 MDHEN and CDR2 SYDVKM. The full variable domain, its missing parts supplied by reference TRBV28 and TRBJ2-7, is DVKVTQSSRYLVKRTGEKVFLECVQDMDHENMFWYRQDPGLGLRLIYFSYDVKMKEKGDIPEGYSVSREKKERFSLILESASTNQTSMYLCASSGDRGSYEQYFGPGTRLTVT.

V usage is TRBV2 and J usage is TRBJ1-5; D uncertain. CDR1 and CDR2 (germline): SNHLY, FYNNEI. The CDR3 is made up of 14 amino acids. Trimming cost V 1 base and J 8 bases, with 12 bases left between them. The CDR3 here is CASSEVFTKEPQHF. CDR3 nucleotides: TGTGCCAGCAGTGAAGTGTTTACTAAGGAGCCCCAGCATTTT.

The rearrangement links TRBV2 to TRBJ1-4; no clear D. Germline V lookup: CDR1 SNHLY, CDR2 FYNNEI. The CDR3 loop spans 14 amino acids. V lost 1 base and J 4 bases, leaving 7 bases between the germline ends. CDR3 sequence: CASSEERFNEKLFF. The CDR3 region has the DNA TGTGCCAGCAGTGAAGAGAGGTTTAATGAAAAACTGTTTTTT.

The chain couples TRBV5-1 to TRBJ1-5; a possible D gene is TRBD1 (5 bases). Trimming left V 0 bases short and J 7 bases short, with 14 bases between. Germline V gives CDR1 SGHRS, CDR2 YFSETQ. The CDR3 length is 15 residues. CDR3 residues: CASSLAGSGGQPQHF. In DNA, the CDR3 is TGCGCCAGCAGCTTGGCAGGGTCCGGGGGACAGCCCCAGCATTTT.

With respect to this clone: At one end, the junction sequence differs from germline, possibly due to a read error. The rearrangement links TRBV7-9 to TRBJ2-5; 9 bases map to TRBD1. Germline loops: CDR1 SEHNR, CDR2 FQNEAQ (reference sequence). The CDR3 length is 14 residues. The CDR3 loop reads CSSSLGQGKETQYF. CDR3 sequence (DNA): TGTTCCAGCAGCCTAGGACAGGGGAAAGAGACCCAGTACTTC. Drawing the rest from reference TRBV7-9 and TRBJ2-5, the complete variable domain is DTGVSQNPRHKITKRGQNVTFRCDPISEHNRLYWYRQTLGQGPEFLTYFQNEAQLEKSRLLSDRFSAERPKGSFSTLEIQRTEQGDSAMYLCSSSLGQGKETQYFGPGTRLLVL.

Concerning this clone itself: A junction boundary mismatches the germline segment, possibly from a read error. The rearrangement joins TRBV11-2 to TRBJ2-1; a possible D gene is TRBD1 (6 bases). The CDR3 spans 13 residues. CDR1 SGHAT and CDR2 FQNNGV come from the germline V gene. CDR3 sequence (DNA): TGTGCCAGCATCTTACCCCAGGGGAATGAGCAGTTCTTC. It encodes CASILPQGNEQFF.

The gene calls are TRBV6-5 and TRBJ2-2; 9 bases align to TRBD2. J was trimmed by 7 bases and V by 2 bases; bases with no gene match: 8. The CDR3 contains 16 residues. Germline CDR1 and CDR2: MNHEY and SVGAGI. As DNA, the CDR3 is TGTGCCAGCAGTTACGACCGCGGGAGGGCCGACGGGGAGCTGTTTTTT. Residues: CASSYDRGRADGELFF.